This T cell receptor (delta chain) was sequenced during a study of gamma-delta chains in newborns, infants, children. TCRdb reanalysed the reads via CATT. The table has some 4,000 delta-chain clones, more than 5% seen once. Germline loops: CDR1 GEAIGNYY, CDR2 EKD. The V segment lost 0 bases and the J segment 0 bases; nucleotides outside the gene matches: 12. CDR3 size: 21 residues. V and J are TRDV2 and TRDJ3; 8 bases are a match to TRDD3. TCRdb carries no J gene annotation; the J gene was assigned here by matching the DNA with germline. The material sequenced was blood. The receptor was isolated from a child who was a newborn, infant or young child, either healthy, febrile or measles-vaccinated (not recorded which). The CDR3 DNA sequence: TGTGCCTGTGACACCGGATACTGGGGGCTGAATCGCTCCTGGGACACCCGACAGATGTTTTTC. Translated, it gives CACDTGYWGLNRSWDTRQMFF.